Below are 16 T cell receptor beta chains sequenced from a single sample in a study of blood T cells in healthy people across ages. It was with a sample-barcoded 5' primer and a J-beta primer mix that a second PCR of roughly 7 to 12 cycles was run. TCRdb ran MiXCR on the 5' RACE reads and lists one entry per CDR3 protein. The data show about 1.8 million distinct CDR3 sequences, with approximately 50% seen just once and approximately 2% held by the top ten. The source material was blood. These receptors were obtained from a middle-aged woman in good health.

This chain joins TRBV6-5 and TRBJ2-2; no firm D call. In germline, CDR1 is MNHEY, CDR2 SVGAGI. V was pared by 8 bases and J by 7 bases, with 8 bases between. This CDR3 is 11 amino acids long. CDR3 in amino acids: CASLSGGELFF. CDR3 coding DNA: TGTGCCAGCCTATCAGGCGGGGAGCTGTTTTTT.

The rearrangement joins TRBV12-3 or TRBV12-4 to TRBJ1-2, with D possibly matching TRBD1 (6 bases). The CDR3 loop spans 15 amino acids. Trimming pared 2 bases from V and 4 bases from J, leaving 14 bases between. The CDR3 DNA reads as TGTGCCAGCAGTTTATATGGGGGGCAAGGCTATGGCTACACCTTC. It codes for CASSLYGGQGYGYTF.

The chain is built from TRBV20-1 and TRBJ2-3; a weak D match, TRBD2 (5 bases). This CDR3 has 17 residues. Trimming shortened V by 3 bases and J by 2 bases, and 21 bases separated the two germline ends. Germline V gene lookup returns CDR1 DFQATT and CDR2 SNEGSKA (reference sequence). CDR3 coding DNA: TGCAGTGCTAGCTCTAACCCACTAGTGGGTAACACAGATACGCAGTATTTT. Translation: CSASSNPLVGNTDTQYF.

In the case of this clonotype: A junction end diverges from the germline sequence, so it may reflect a read error. This chain uses TRBV7-7 with TRBJ2-3, with 9 bases that match TRBD2. Germline V gene lookup returns CDR1 SSHAT and CDR2 FNYEAQ (reference sequence). CDR3 length: 16 residues. The CDR3 protein is CASSSGSGGRADTQYF. The CDR3 nucleotides are TGTGCTAGCAGCTCGGGTAGCGGGGGTAGGGCAGATACGCAGTATTTT.

This clonotype was counted once. This chain links TRBV7-2 with TRBJ2-5, with TRBD2 matching over 7 bases. Germline CDR1 is SGHTA and CDR2 is FQGNSA. The trim removed 2 bases at V and 5 bases at J, leaving 8 bases unmatched. The CDR3 sequence is 15 residues long. CDR3 loop: CASSLSARGEETQYF. The CDR3 coding sequence is TGTGCCAGCAGCTTATCAGCCCGGGGGGAGGAGACCCAGTACTTC.

The V gene is TRBV7-2, the J gene TRBJ1-5; no clear D gene. V shed 4 bases and J shed 3 bases, with 7 bases lying between them. CDR3 length equals 13 residues. The germline V gene has CDR1 SGHTA and CDR2 FQGNSA. CDR3 coding DNA: TGTGCCAGCAGCTCGAGAACCAATCAGCCCCAGCATTTT. It specifies CASSSRTNQPQHF.

The chain carries TRBV5-1 and TRBJ2-4; 9 bases line up with TRBD1. This CDR3 comprises 20 residues. CDR1 SGHRS and CDR2 YFSETQ come from the germline V gene. V shed 0 bases and J 0 bases; nucleotides not matched to a gene: 13. CDR3 DNA: TGCGCCAGCAGCTTGGCGATTCCCGGGACAGGGAACCTAGCCAAAAACATTCAGTACTTC. It specifies CASSLAIPGTGNLAKNIQYF.

This sequence joins TRBV6-2 or TRBV6-3 and TRBJ1-1; D gene ambiguous. CDR3 size: 14 residues. The germline V gene has CDR1 MNHEY and CDR2 SVGEGT. V lost 2 bases, J lost 5 bases, and 12 bases lay in between. As DNA, the CDR3 is TGTGCCAGCAGTTACACTTTAGGGAGTACTGAAGCTTTCTTT. It is translated as CASSYTLGSTEAFF.

This clonotype was recorded a few times. V gene TRBV28 combines with J gene TRBJ2-3; TRBD2 matches at 11 bases. From germline, CDR1 is MDHEN and CDR2 SYDVKM. The CDR3 extends over 16 amino acids. The J segment lost 9 bases and the V segment lost 5 bases, leaving 13 bases of the junction unmatched. The CDR3 DNA reads TGTGCCAGCAGTGCCGACTCCCTAGCGGGGGGCCACACGCAGTATTTT. This sequence encodes CASSADSLAGGHTQYF.

The chain employs TRBV11-2 and TRBJ2-5, with D possibly matching TRBD2 (5 bases). The J call may be faulty, since TRBJ2-7 better matches the DNA end. Germline lookup yields CDR1 SGHAT and CDR2 FQNNGV. This CDR3 has 13 amino acids. The CDR3 DNA reads as TGTGCCAGCAGCTTTCGGAGGCATTACGAGCAGTACTTC. This gives the protein CASSFRRHYEQYF.

This clonotype was seen only a few times. In DNA, the CDR3 is TGCAGTGCTAGAACTTGGGGGAGTAGCGGGAGGGCAGATACGCAGTATTTT. Residues: CSARTWGSSGRADTQYF. The chain joins TRBV20-1 to TRBJ2-3; 11 bases align to TRBD2. The CDR3 sequence is 17 residues long. V lost 2 bases to trimming and J lost 4 bases; unmatched junction nucleotides: 11. Looked up from germline, CDR1 is DFQATT and CDR2 is SNEGSKA (reference sequence).

The chain has TRBV12-3 or TRBV12-4 and TRBJ2-7; 8 bases fit TRBD1. The V gene end was trimmed by 6 bases and the J gene end by 3 bases; junction bases not matched to a gene: 7. The length of the CDR3 is 14 residues. The CDR3 bases are TGTGCCAGCAGCAAGGACAGGGAGATCTACGAGCAGTACTTC. Protein: CASSKDREIYEQYF.

This clonotype appeared a few times. The chain uses TRBV29-1 and TRBJ2-5, with D hard to call. Germline values: CDR1 SQVTM, CDR2 ANQGSEA. Trimming stripped 0 bases from V and 9 bases from J, with 17 bases between. The CDR3 is 14 residues long. In DNA form, the CDR3 reads TGCAGCGTTGAAGATAGCAACGACAAGGCTTCCCAGTACTTC. Translated: CSVEDSNDKASQYF. The whole variable domain, filled in from reference TRBV29-1 and TRBJ2-5, reads SAVISQKPSRDICQRGTSLTIQCQVDSQVTMMFWYRQQPGQSLTLIATANQGSEATYESGFVIDKFPISRPNLTFSTLTVSNMSPEDSSIYLCSVEDSNDKASQYFGPGTRLLVL.

This clonotype was recorded a few times. The chain recombines TRBV12-3 or TRBV12-4 with TRBJ2-3, with 7 positions matching TRBD2. With V trimmed by 0 bases and J by 2 bases, 5 bases remained unmatched. The CDR3 spans 16 residues. The DNA for the CDR3 is TGTGCCAGCAGTTTAGCGTCAGCGGGGTTCACAGATACGCAGTATTTT. This gives the protein CASSLASAGFTDTQYF.

The chain combines TRBV6-5 with TRBJ2-2; a weak D match, TRBD2 (6 bases). Between the trimmed V and J ends, which lost 5 bases and 1 base, there was a span of 8 bases. The germline V gene encodes CDR1 MNHEY and CDR2 SVGAGI. This CDR3 is 14 amino acids long. The CDR3 sequence: CASSMEGNTGELFF. CDR3 nucleotide sequence: TGTGCCAGCAGTATGGAGGGGAACACCGGGGAGCTGTTTTTT.

As to this clonotype: A much larger clone lies a single base off, so this may be a read error. The chain uses TRBV20-1 and TRBJ2-5; 9 bases agree with TRBD1. Matching the DNA end better, TRBJ2-1 makes the J call doubtful. The CDR3 length is 17 residues. Germline V CDR1 and CDR2: DFQATT, SNEGSKA (reference sequence). Here the CDR3 DNA reads TGCAGTGCTAGAGGTTCTCACCGGGACAGGGTGAGGGAGACCCAGTTCTTC. This encodes CSARGSHRDRVRETQFF.